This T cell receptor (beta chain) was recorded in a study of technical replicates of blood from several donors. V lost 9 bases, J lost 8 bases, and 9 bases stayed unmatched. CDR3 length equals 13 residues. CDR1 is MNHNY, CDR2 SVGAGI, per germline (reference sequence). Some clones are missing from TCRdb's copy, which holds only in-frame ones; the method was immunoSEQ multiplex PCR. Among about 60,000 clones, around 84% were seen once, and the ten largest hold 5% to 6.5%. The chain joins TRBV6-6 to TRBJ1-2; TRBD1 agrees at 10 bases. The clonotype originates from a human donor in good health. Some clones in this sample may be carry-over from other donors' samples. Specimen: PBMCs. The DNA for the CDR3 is TGTGCCAGTTCGGGGACAGGGGACAGAGGCTACACCTTC. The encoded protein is CASSGTGDRGYTF.